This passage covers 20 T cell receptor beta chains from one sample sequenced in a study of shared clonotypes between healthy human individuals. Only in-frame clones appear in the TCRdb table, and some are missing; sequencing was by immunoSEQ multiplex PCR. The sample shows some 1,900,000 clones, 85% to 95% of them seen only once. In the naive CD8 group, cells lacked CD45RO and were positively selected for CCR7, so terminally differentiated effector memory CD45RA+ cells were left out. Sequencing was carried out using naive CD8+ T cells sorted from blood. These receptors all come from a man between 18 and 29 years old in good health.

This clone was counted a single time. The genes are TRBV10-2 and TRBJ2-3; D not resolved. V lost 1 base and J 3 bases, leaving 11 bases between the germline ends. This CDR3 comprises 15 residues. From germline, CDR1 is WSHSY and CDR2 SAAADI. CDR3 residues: CASSEYSGITDTQYF. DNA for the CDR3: TGCGCCAGCAGTGAGTACAGTGGGATTACAGATACGCAGTATTTT.

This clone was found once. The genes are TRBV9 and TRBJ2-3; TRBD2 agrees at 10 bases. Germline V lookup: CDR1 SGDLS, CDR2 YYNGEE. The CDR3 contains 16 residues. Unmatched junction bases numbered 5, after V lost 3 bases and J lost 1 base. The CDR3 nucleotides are TGTGCCAGCAGCGCCCCGGGGACTAGCGGCACAGATACGCAGTATTTT. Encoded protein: CASSAPGTSGTDTQYF.

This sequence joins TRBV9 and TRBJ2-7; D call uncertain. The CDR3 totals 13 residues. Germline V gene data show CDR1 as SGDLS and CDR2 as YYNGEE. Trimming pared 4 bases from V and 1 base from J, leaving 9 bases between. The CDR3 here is CASSPAVSYEQYF. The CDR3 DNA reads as TGTGCCAGCAGCCCCGCCGTTTCCTACGAGCAGTACTTC.

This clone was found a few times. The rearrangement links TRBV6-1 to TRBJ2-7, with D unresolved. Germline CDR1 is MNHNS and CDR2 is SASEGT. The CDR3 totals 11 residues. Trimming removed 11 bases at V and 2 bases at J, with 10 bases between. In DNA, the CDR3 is TGTGCCGCCAAGGAGACCTACGAGCAGTACTTC. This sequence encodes CAAKETYEQYF.

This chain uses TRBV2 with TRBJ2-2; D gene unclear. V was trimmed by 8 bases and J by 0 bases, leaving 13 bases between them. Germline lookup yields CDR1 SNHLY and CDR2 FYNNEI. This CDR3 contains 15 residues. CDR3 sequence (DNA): TGTGCCAGCCAGGCAGCGAACGCGAACACCGGGGAGCTGTTTTTT. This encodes CASQAANANTGELFF.

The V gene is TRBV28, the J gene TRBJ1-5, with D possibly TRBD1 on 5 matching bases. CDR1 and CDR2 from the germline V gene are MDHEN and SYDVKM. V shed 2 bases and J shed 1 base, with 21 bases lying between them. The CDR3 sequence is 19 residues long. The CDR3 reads CASSLVAGLWGGSNQPQHF. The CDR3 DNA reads TGTGCCAGCAGTTTAGTGGCAGGGTTATGGGGCGGGAGCAATCAGCCCCAGCATTTT.

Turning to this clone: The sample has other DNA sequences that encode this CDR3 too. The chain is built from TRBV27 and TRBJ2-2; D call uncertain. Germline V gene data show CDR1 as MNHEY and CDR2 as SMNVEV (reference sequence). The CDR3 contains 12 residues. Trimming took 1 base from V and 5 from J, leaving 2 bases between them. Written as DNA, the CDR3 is TGTGCCAGCAGTTTATTGACCGGGGAGCTGTTTTTT. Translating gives CASSLLTGELFF.

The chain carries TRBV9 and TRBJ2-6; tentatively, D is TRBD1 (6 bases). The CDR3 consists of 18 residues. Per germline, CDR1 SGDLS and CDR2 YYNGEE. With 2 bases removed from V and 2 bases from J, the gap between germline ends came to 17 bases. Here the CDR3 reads CASSVRSSRQAGANVLTF. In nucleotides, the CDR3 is TGTGCCAGCAGCGTTCGGAGCAGCCGACAGGCTGGGGCCAACGTCCTGACTTTC.

CDR3 in DNA: TGTGCCAGTAGTTCTCCCCGGGACAACAATGAGCAGTTCTTC. Its protein product is CASSSPRDNNEQFF. The chain employs TRBV19 and TRBJ2-1; D is possibly TRBD1 (6 bases). V was pared by 5 bases and J by 5 bases, with 13 bases between. The CDR3 contains 14 residues. The germline V gene has CDR1 LNHDA and CDR2 SQIVND (reference sequence).

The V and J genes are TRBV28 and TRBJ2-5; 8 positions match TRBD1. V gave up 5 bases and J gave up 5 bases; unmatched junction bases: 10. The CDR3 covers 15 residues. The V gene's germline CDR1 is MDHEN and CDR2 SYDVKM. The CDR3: CASSLDLTGGETQYF. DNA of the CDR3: TGTGCCAGCAGTCTTGACCTTACAGGGGGGGAGACCCAGTACTTC.

CDR3 DNA: TGTGCCAGCAGCTTTAGGGGCACTGAAGCTTTCTTT. Translated: CASSFRGTEAFF. The chain couples TRBV11-3 to TRBJ1-1; perhaps TRBD1 as D (5 bases). The CDR3 consists of 12 residues. The germline V gene has CDR1 SGHNT and CDR2 YENEEA. V lost 3 bases to trimming and J lost 4 bases, with 6 bases between them.

CDR3 loop: CASSLEATGYYGYTF. The CDR3 bases are TGTGCCAGCAGCTTAGAAGCGACAGGTTACTATGGCTACACCTTC. The chain employs TRBV7-9 and TRBJ1-2; D possibly corresponds to TRBD1 (6 bases). The CDR3 totals 15 residues. Germline V CDR1 and CDR2: SEHNR, FQNEAQ (reference sequence). V gave up 1 base and J gave up 3 bases, with 12 bases separating them.

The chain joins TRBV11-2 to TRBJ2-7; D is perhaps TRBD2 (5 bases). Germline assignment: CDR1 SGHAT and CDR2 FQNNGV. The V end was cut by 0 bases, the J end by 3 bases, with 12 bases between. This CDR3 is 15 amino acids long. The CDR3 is CASSLDREGGYEQYF. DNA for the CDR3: TGTGCCAGCAGCTTAGATCGGGAAGGTGGCTACGAGCAGTACTTC.

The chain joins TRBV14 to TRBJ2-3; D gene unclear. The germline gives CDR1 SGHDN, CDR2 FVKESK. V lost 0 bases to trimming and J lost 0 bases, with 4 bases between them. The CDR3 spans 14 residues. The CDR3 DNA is TGTGCCAGCAGCCAAGAGGTCAGCACAGATACGCAGTATTTT. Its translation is CASSQEVSTDTQYF.

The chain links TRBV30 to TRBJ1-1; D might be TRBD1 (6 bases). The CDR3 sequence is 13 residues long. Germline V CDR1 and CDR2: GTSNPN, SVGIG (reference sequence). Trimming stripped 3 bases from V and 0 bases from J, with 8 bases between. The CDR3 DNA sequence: TGTGCCTGGAGGCCAGGGGTGAACACTGAAGCTTTCTTT. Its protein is CAWRPGVNTEAFF.

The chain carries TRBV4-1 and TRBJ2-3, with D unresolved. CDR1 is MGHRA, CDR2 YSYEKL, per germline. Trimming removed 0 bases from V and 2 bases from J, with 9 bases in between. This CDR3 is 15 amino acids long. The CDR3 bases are TGCGCCAGCAGCCAAGACCTGGCTTCCACAGATACGCAGTATTTT. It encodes CASSQDLASTDTQYF.

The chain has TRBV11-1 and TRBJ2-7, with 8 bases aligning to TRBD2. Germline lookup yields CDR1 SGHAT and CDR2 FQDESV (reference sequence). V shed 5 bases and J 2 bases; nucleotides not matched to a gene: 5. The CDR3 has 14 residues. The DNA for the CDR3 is TGTGCCAGCAGCATTAGCGGGGCGACCTACGAGCAGTACTTC. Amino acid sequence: CASSISGATYEQYF.

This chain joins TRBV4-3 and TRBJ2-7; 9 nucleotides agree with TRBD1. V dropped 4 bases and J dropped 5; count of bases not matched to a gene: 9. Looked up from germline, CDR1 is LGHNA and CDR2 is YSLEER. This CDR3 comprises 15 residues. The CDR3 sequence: CASSRLSGQGNEQYF. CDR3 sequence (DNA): TGCGCCAGCAGCCGACTATCGGGACAGGGCAACGAGCAGTACTTC.

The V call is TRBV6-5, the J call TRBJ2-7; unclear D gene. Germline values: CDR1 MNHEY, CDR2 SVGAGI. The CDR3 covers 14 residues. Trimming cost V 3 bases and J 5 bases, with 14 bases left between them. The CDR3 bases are TGTGCCAGCAGTTATGCACTATCTGGGAACGAGCAGTACTTC. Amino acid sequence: CASSYALSGNEQYF.

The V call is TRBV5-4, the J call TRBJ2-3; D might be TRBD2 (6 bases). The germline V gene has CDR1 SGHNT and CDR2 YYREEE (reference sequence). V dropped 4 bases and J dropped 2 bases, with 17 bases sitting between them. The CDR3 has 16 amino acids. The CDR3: CASSAHPGTSTDTQYF. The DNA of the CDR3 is TGTGCCAGCAGCGCTCATCCTGGGACTTCCACAGATACGCAGTATTTT.